This T cell receptor (beta chain) was sequenced for a study of T cell changes during pregnancy in multiple sclerosis. V shed 2 bases and J shed 1 base, with 14 bases lying between them. The CDR3 sequence is 16 residues long. The germline CDR1 and CDR2 sequences are SNHLY and FYNNEI. Produced via immunoSEQ multiplex PCR; TCRdb's table is partial and in-frame only. Of about 73,000 clones detected, 75% to 90% appear once; the ten largest clones hold 8% to 10%. The sample consisted of peripheral blood, taken after pregnancy. The origin of this receptor is a female donor in good health, enrolled as a control in a pregnancy study. This chain connects TRBV2 to TRBJ1-1, with no clear D. In nucleotides, the CDR3 is TGTGCCAGCAGTGAAAAGTACAGTCCTCCGAACACTGAAGCTTTCTTT. It specifies CASSEKYSPPNTEAFF.